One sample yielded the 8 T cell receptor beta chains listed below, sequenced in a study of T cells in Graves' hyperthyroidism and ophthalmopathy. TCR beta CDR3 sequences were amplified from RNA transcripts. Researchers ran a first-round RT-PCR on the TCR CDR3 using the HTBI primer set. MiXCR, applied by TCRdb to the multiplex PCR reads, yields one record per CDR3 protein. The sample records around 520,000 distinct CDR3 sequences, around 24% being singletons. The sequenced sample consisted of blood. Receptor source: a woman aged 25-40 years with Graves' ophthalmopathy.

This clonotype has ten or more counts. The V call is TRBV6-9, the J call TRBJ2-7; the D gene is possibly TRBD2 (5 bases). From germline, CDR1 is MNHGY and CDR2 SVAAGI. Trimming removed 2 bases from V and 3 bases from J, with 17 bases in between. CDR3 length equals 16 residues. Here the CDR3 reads CASSYGKTGSFYEQYF. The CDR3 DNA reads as TGTGCCAGCAGTTATGGGAAGACGGGGAGCTTCTACGAGCAGTACTTC.

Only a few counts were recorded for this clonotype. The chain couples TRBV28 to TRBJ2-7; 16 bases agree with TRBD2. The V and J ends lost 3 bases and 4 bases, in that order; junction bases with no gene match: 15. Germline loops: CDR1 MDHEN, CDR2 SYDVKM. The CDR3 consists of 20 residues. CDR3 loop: CASSFFPTGTSGREIYEQYF. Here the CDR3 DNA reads TGTGCCAGCAGTTTTTTCCCAACCGGGACTAGCGGGAGGGAGATATACGAGCAGTACTTC.

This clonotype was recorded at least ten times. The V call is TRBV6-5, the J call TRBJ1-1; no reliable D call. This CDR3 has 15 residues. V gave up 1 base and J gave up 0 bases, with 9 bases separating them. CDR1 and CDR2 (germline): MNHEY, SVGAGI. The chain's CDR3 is CASSYLQTMNTEAFF. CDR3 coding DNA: TGTGCCAGCAGTTACTTACAGACCATGAACACTGAAGCTTTCTTT.

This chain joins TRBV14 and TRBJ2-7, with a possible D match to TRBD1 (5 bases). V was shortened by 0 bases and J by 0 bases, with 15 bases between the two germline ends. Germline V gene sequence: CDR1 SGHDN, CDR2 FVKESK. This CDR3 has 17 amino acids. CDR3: CASSQETGSISSYEQYF. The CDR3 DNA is TGTGCCAGCAGCCAAGAAACAGGTTCTATAAGCTCCTACGAGCAGTACTTC.

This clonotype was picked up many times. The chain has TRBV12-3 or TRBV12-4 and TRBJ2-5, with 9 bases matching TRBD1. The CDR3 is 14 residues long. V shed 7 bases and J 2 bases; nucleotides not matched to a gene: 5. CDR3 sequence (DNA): TGTGCCAGCAAAGACGACAGGGGGCAAGAGACCCAGTACTTC. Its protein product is CASKDDRGQETQYF.

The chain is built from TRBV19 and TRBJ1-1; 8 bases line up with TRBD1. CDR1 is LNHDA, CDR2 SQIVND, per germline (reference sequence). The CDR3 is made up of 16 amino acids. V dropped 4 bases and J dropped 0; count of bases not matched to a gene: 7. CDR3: CASSNLRGRMNTEAFF. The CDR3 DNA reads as TGTGCCAGTAGTAACCTCAGGGGGCGGATGAACACTGAAGCTTTCTTT.

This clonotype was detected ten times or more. The CDR3 DNA follows: TGCAGTGCGTCGGGACAGTTGAACACTGAAGCTTTCTTT. Its protein product is CSASGQLNTEAFF. This chain links TRBV20-1 with TRBJ1-1; 7 bases agree with TRBD1. Unmatched junction bases numbered 4, after V lost 6 bases and J lost 0 bases. From germline, CDR1 is DFQATT and CDR2 SNEGSKA (reference sequence). The CDR3 loop spans 13 amino acids.

CDR3 DNA sequence: TGCAGTGCTAGAGTGACAGAATATGGCTACACCTTC. Its protein product is CSARVTEYGYTF. The V call is TRBV20-1, the J call TRBJ1-2; possibly TRBD1 for D (5 bases). V lost 1 base to trimming and J lost 5 bases, with 8 bases between them. The CDR3 consists of 12 residues. Germline CDR1 is DFQATT and CDR2 is SNEGSKA (reference sequence).